The sequence of this T cell receptor (beta chain) was determined in a study of human T cells and chemical hapten exposure. Study results and limitations: Every donor had alopecia, and their immune response may therefore differ from healthy people's.

Unique molecular identifiers were attached to individual cDNA molecules during library preparation. Original methodology: Individual samples carried between roughly 23,224 and 700,000 TCRs, with some 100,000 as the median. One entry per CDR3 protein, called by TCRdb with MiXCR from the RACE reads. What appears here as the V and J calls and clone size reflects TCRdb's work, not the paper's. The repertoire holds about 380,000 distinct CDR3 sequences, with about 6.9% as singletons. This clonotype was observed at least ten times. Its target is not known. Noted time point: patch test 2, 6 weeks after DPC sensitization. The treatment: therapeutic diphenylcyclopropenone sensitization with weekly scalp DPC. Total RNA came from unfractionated whole blood. This TCR derives from a woman between 18 and 29 years old with alopecia areata. Some clones in this sample may be carry-over from other donors' samples. The sequencing used whole blood, collected in connection with sensitization to the hapten diphenylcyclopropenone (DPC).

The CDR3 protein is CASSRDRGFDGYTF. CDR3 nucleotide sequence: TGTGCCAGCAGCCGTGACAGGGGGTTCGATGGCTACACCTTC. This chain connects TRBV7-3 to TRBJ1-2; 9 nucleotides align to TRBD1. The CDR3 covers 14 residues. The ends lost 5 bases at V and 6 bases at J; junction bases unmatched: 7. Per germline, CDR1 SGHTA and CDR2 FQGTGA. The complete variable domain, with remaining parts taken from reference TRBV7-3 and TRBJ1-2, reads GAGVSQTPSNKVTEKGKYVELRCDPISGHTALYWYRQSLGQGPEFLIYFQGTGAADDSGLPNDRFFAVRPEGSVSTLKIQRTERGDSAVYLCASSRDRGFDGYTFGSGTRLTVV.